This T cell receptor beta chain originates from a study of T cells after yellow fever vaccination. This CDR3 has 17 amino acids. V gave up 6 bases and J gave up 3 bases, with 21 bases separating them. Germline-derived CDR1 and CDR2 are MNHEY and SMNVEV (reference sequence). The authors made TCR cDNA by 5'RACE template switching, adding a universal primer site and UMIs. A single record per CDR3 protein comes from TCRdb applying MiXCR to the 5' RACE reads. Among 65,000 to 90,000 distinct CDR3 sequences, roughly 7.7% were seen once, and the ten largest hold more than 35%. As to this clonotype: Its target is not known.

Notes on the study in general: Most primary-vaccination clones reappeared after the booster (approximately 97% CD4, roughly 88% CD8). Weaker overall was a secondary response that nonetheless peaked faster, on day 5 versus 15.

Sequenced material: CD8+ T cells sorted from PBMCs, taken on the day of the yellow fever booster vaccination. The TCR sequence derives from a man younger than 40 who received the YFV17D yellow fever vaccine. This chain connects TRBV27 to TRBJ2-1, with D possibly being TRBD2 (6 bases). CDR3 in amino acids: CASRLTPLGSYYNEQFF. The CDR3 DNA reads as TGTGCCAGCAGATTAACCCCCCTCGGGAGCTACTACAATGAGCAGTTCTTC.